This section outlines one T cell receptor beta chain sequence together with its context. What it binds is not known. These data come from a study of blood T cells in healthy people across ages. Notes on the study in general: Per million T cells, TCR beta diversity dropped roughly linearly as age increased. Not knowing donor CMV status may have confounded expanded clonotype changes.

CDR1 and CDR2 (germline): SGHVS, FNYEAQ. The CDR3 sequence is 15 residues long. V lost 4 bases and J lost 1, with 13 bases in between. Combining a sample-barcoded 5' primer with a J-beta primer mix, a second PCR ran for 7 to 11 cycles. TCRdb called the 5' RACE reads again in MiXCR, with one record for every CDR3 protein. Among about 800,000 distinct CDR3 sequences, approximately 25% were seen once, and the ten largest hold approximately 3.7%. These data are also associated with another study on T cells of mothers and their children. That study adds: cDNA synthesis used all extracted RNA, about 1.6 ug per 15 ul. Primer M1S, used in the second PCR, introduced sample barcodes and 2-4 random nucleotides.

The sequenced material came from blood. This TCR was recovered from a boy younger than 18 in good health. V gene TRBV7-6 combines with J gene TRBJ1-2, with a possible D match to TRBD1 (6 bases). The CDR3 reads CASSSTGNVNYGYTF. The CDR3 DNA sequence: TGTGCCAGCAGCTCAACAGGGAACGTTAACTATGGCTACACCTTC.